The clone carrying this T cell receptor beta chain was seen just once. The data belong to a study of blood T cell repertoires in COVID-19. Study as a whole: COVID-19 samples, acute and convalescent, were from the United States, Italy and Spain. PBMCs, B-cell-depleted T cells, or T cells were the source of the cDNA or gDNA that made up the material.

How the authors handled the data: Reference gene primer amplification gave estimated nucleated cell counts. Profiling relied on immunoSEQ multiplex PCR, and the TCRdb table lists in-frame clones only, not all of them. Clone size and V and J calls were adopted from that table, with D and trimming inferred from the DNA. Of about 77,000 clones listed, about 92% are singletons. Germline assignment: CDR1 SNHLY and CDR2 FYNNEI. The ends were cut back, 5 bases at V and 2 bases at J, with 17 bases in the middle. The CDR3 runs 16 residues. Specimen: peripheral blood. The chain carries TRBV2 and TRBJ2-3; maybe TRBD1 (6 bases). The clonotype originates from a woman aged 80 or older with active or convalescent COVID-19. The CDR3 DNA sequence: TGTGCCAGCAGTCGAGATGCAGGGGTAGACACAGATACGCAGTATTTT. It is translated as CASSRDAGVDTDTQYF.